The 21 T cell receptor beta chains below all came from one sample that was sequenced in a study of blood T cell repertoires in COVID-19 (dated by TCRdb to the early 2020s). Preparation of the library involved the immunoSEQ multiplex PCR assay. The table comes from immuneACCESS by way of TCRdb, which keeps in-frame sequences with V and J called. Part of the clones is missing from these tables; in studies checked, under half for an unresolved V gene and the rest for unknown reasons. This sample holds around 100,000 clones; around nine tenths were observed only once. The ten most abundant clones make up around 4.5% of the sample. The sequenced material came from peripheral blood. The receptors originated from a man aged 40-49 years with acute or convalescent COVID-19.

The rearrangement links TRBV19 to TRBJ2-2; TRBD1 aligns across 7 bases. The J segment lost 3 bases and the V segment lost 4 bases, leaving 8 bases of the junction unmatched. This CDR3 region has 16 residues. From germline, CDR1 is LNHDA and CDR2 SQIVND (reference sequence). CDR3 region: CASSTTPGTDTGELFF. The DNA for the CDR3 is TGTGCCAGTAGTACCACTCCTGGGACAGACACCGGGGAGCTGTTTTTT.

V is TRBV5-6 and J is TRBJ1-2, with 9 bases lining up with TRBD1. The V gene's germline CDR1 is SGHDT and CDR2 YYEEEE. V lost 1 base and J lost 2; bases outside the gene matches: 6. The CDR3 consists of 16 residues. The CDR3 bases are TGTGCCAGCAGCTTGCCTACAGGGGGCGGGAACTATGGCTACACCTTC. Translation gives CASSLPTGGGNYGYTF.

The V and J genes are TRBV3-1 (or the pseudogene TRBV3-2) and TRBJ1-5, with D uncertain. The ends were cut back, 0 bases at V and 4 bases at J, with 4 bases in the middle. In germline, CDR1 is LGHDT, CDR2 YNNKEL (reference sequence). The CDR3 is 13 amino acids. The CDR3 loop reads CASSQDHNQPQHF. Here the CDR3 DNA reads TGTGCCAGCAGCCAAGATCATAATCAGCCCCAGCATTTT.

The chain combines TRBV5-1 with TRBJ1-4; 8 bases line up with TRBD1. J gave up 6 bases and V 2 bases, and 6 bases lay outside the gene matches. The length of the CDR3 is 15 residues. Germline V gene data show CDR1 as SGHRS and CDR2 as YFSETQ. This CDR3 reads CASSFDRGGDEKLFF. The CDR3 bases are TGCGCCAGCAGCTTCGACAGGGGAGGGGATGAAAAACTGTTTTTT.

CDR3 nucleotides: TGTGCCAGCATCAGAAGCCCGGGGGAGACCCAGTACTTC. This sequence encodes CASIRSPGETQYF. The chain carries TRBV6-5 and TRBJ2-5; TRBD2 is a possible D gene (5 bases). The germline CDR1 and CDR2 sequences are MNHEY and SVGAGI. The V end was cut by 7 bases, the J end by 5 bases, with 14 bases between. This CDR3 is built from 13 residues.

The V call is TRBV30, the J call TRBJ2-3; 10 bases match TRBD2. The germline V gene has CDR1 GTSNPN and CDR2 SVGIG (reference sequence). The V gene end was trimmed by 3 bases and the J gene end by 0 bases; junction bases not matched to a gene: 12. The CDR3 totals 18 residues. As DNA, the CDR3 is TGTGCCTGGAGCCTAAGAGCGGGAGGGGCCTCTAGCACAGATACGCAGTATTTT. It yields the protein CAWSLRAGGASSTDTQYF.

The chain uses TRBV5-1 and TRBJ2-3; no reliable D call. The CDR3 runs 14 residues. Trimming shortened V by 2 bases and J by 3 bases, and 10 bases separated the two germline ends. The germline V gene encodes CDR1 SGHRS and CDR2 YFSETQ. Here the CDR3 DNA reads TGCGCCAGCAGCTTTACCCTCGCGACAGATACGCAGTATTTT. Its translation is CASSFTLATDTQYF.

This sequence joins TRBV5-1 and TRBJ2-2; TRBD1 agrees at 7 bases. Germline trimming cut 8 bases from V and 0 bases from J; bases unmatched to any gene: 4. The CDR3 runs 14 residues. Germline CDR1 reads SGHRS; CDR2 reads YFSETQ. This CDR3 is CASLGTANTGELFF. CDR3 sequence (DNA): TGCGCCAGTCTCGGGACAGCGAACACCGGGGAGCTGTTTTTT.

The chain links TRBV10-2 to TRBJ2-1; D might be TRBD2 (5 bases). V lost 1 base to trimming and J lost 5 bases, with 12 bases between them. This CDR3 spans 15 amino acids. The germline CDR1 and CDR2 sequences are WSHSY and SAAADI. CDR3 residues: CASSELRVWNNEQFF. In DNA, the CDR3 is TGCGCCAGCAGTGAGTTGAGGGTCTGGAACAATGAGCAGTTCTTC.

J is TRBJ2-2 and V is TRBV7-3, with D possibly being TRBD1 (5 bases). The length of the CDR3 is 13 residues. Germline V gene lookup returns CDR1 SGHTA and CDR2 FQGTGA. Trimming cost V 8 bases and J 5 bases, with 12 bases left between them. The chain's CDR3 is CASGKRGTGELFF. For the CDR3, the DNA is TGTGCCAGCGGCAAAAGGGGAACCGGGGAGCTGTTTTTT.

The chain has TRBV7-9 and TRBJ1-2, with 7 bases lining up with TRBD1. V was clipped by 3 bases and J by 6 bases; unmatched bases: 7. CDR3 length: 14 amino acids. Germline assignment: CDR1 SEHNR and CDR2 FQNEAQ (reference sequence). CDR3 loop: CASSLGDRVDGYTF. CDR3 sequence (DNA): TGTGCCAGCAGCTTGGGCGACAGGGTCGATGGCTACACCTTC.

CDR3 sequence: CASSLRTSGNEQFF. The CDR3 region has the DNA TGTGCCAGCAGCCTGCGGACTAGCGGCAATGAGCAGTTCTTC. This rearrangement joins TRBV3-1 (or the pseudogene TRBV3-2) to TRBJ2-1, with TRBD2 matching 10 bases. The CDR3 extends over 14 amino acids. Germline assignment: CDR1 LGHDT and CDR2 YNNKEL (reference sequence). The ends lost 4 bases at V and 6 bases at J; junction bases unmatched: 3.

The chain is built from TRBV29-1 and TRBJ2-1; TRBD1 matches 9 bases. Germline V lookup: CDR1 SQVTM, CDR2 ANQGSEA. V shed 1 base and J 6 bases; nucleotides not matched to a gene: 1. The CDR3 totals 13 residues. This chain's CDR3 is CSVEGTGVNEQFF. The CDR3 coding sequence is TGCAGCGTTGAAGGGACAGGGGTCAATGAGCAGTTCTTC.

For the CDR3, the DNA is TGTGCCAGCAGCCAAAAGCTTACGTCTGGAAACACCATATATTTT. Its protein is CASSQKLTSGNTIYF. The V call is TRBV14, the J call TRBJ1-3; no definite D call. Germline V gene lookup returns CDR1 SGHDN and CDR2 FVKESK. V was pared by 2 bases and J by 1 base, with 9 bases between. The CDR3 is 15 residues long.

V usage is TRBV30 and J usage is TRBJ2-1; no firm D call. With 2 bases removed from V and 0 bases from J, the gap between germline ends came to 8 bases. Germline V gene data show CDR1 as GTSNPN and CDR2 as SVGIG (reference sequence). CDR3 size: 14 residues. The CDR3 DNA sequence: TGTGCCTGGAGTTCTGGAGTCTCCTACAATGAGCAGTTCTTC. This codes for CAWSSGVSYNEQFF.

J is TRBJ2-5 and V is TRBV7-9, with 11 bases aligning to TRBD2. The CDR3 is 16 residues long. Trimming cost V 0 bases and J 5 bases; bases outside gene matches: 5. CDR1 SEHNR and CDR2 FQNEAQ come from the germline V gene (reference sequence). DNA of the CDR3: TGTGCCAGCAGCTTAGCTCTAGCGGGGGGTGTGGAGACCCAGTACTTC. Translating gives CASSLALAGGVETQYF. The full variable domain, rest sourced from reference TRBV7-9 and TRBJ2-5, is DTGVSQNPRHKITKRGQNVTFRCDPISEHNRLYWYRQTLGQGPEFLTYFQNEAQLEKSRLLSDRFSAERPKGSFSTLEIQRTEQGDSAMYLCASSLALAGGVETQYFGPGTRLLVL.

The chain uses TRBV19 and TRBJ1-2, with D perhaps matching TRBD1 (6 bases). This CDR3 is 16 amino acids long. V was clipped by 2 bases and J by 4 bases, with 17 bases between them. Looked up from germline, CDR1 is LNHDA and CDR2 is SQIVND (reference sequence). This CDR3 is CASSIRAGQGGYGYTF. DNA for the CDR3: TGTGCCAGTAGTATACGGGCCGGTCAAGGGGGCTATGGCTACACCTTC.

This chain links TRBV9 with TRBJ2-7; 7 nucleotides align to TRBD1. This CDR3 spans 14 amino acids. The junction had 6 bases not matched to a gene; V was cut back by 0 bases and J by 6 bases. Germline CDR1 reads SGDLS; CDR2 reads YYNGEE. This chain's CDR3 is CASSVAGTESEQYF. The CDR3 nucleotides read TGTGCCAGCAGCGTAGCTGGGACAGAATCCGAGCAGTACTTC.

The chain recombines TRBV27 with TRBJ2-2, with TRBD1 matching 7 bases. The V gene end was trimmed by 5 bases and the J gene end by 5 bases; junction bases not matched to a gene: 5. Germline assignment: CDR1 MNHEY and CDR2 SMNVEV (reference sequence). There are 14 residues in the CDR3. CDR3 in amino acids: CASSPRQGTGELFF. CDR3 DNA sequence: TGTGCCAGCAGTCCACGACAGGGAACCGGGGAGCTGTTTTTT.

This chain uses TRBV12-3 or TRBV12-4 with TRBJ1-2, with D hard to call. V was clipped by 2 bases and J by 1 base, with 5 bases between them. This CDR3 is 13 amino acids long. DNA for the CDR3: TGTGCCAGCAGTTTAAATAATAACTATGGCTACACCTTC. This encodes CASSLNNNYGYTF.

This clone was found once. CDR3 amino acids: CASSLDLNGYTF. As DNA, the CDR3 is TGCGCCAGCAGCTTGGATTTAAATGGCTACACCTTC. The rearrangement uses TRBV5-1 and TRBJ1-2, with D unclear. This CDR3 spans 12 amino acids. Per germline, CDR1 SGHRS and CDR2 YFSETQ. V was clipped by 0 bases and J by 6 bases, with 6 bases between them. Looking up the rest from reference TRBV5-1 and TRBJ1-2 gives the full variable domain: KAGVTQTPRYLIKTRGQQVTLSCSPISGHRSVSWYQQTPGQGLQFLFEYFSETQRNKGNFPGRFSGRQFSNSRSEMNVSTLELGDSALYLCASSLDLNGYTFGSGTRLTVV.